This TCR beta chain is drawn from a study of cytomegalovirus exposure and HLA in healthy donors. The germline V gene has CDR1 SGHNT and CDR2 YYREEE (reference sequence). The CDR3 loop spans 16 amino acids. V lost 4 bases and J lost 2, with 18 bases in between. The PCR contained 60 Vbeta and 13 Jbeta primers. Assay: immunoSEQ multiplex PCR; the TCRdb copy retains only in-frame clones and omits some. The repertoire consists of about 160,000 clones, with approximately 72% occurring once and the leading ten covering around 2%. On this clone itself: The antigen is undetermined.

Study observations and caveats: TCR beta V- and J-gene trimming was later associated with a missense DCLRE1C variant.

This clonotype was obtained from a female donor in good health and CMV-seronegative. The chain employs TRBV5-4 and TRBJ2-5; D possibly corresponds to TRBD2 (7 bases). Sequenced material: PBMCs. The CDR3 sequence is CASSPGGGRGQETQYF. The CDR3 DNA is TGTGCCAGCAGCCCCGGAGGGGGGAGGGGGCAAGAGACCCAGTACTTC.